Following are 5 T cell receptor beta chains from one sample sequenced in a study of naive and memory T cell subsets. Study findings and constraints: Possibly reflecting memory cells re-expressing CD45RA, a few larger clonotypes occurred in naive repertoires, especially CD8.

Both TRBC1 and TRBC2 were covered by a beta constant-region primer of two equimolar oligonucleotides. Nested alpha and beta constant-region primers with the SP2 primer drove four PCR rounds on ligated cDNA. One entry per CDR3 protein, called by TCRdb with MiXCR from the UMI-ligation and nested PCR reads. The sample yields roughly 83,000 distinct CDR3 sequences, about 11% seen once. For these receptors, no antigen is known. Source material: naive CD4+ T cells from blood. These receptor sequences come from a human donor in good health.

This clonotype was detected a few times. This sequence joins TRBV4-2 and TRBJ2-7, with 14 bases identical to TRBD2. The germline gives CDR1 LGHNA, CDR2 YNFKEQ. The CDR3 runs 20 residues. After removal of 3 bases from V and 4 bases from J, the junction contained 17 bases not matched to a gene. The chain's CDR3 is CASSHSPGTSGGRPWYEQYF. In DNA form, the CDR3 reads TGTGCCAGCAGCCATTCCCCCGGGACTAGCGGGGGTAGACCATGGTACGAGCAGTACTTC.

This clonotype was seen many times. J is TRBJ1-2 and V is TRBV7-2; D unclear. V lost 0 bases, J lost 7 bases, and 12 bases lay in between. The CDR3 has 14 amino acids. Germline lookup yields CDR1 SGHTA and CDR2 FQGNSA. CDR3 loop: CASSLAGIDRGYTF. The CDR3 bases are TGTGCCAGCAGCTTAGCAGGGATAGACCGTGGCTACACCTTC. Full variable domain (rest looked up from reference TRBV7-2 and TRBJ1-2): GAGVSQSPSNKVTEKGKDVELRCDPISGHTALYWYRQSLGQGLEFLIYFQGNSAPDKSGLPSDRFSAERTGGSVSTLTIQRTQQEDSAVYLCASSLAGIDRGYTFGSGTRLTVV.

In this sample, this clonotype turned up many times. V is TRBV18 and J is TRBJ1-1; possibly TRBD1 for D (6 bases). The CDR3 contains 15 residues. V was pared by 6 bases and J by 6 bases, with 20 bases between. The germline CDR1 and CDR2 sequences are KGHSH and LQKENI. For the CDR3, the DNA is TGTGCCAGCTCCCCGCCTAAATACAGGGAGCCTGAAGCTTTCTTT. It is translated as CASSPPKYREPEAFF.

The V call is TRBV20-1, the J call TRBJ2-3; 9 bases are shared with TRBD2. J gave up 0 bases and V 2 bases, and 9 bases lay outside the gene matches. This CDR3 has 17 residues. The germline CDR1 and CDR2 sequences are DFQATT and SNEGSKA (reference sequence). CDR3 region: CSARRAGGSSSTDTQYF. The DNA of the CDR3 is TGCAGTGCTAGACGAGCGGGGGGCTCTTCTAGCACAGATACGCAGTATTTT.

This clonotype was observed a few times. The gene calls are TRBV29-1 and TRBJ2-5; D remains ambiguous. This CDR3 has 11 amino acids. V lost 2 bases to trimming and J lost 6 bases, with 7 bases between them. Germline-derived CDR1 and CDR2 are SQVTM and ANQGSEA. CDR3 loop: CSVEFPQTQYF. DNA for the CDR3: TGCAGCGTTGAATTCCCCCAGACCCAGTACTTC.